A selection of T cell receptor beta chains follows, all from one sample in a study of T cells after yellow fever vaccination. TCRdb analysed the 5' RACE reads with MiXCR anew, one entry per CDR3 protein. The profile shows 250,000 to 350,000 distinct CDR3 sequences, 4% to 5.5% of them singletons. This specimen consisted of PBMCs, obtained 15 days after the yellow fever booster vaccination. Every receptor here comes from a man younger than 35 who received the YFV17D yellow fever vaccine. Both conserved end residues are trimmed from each CDR3. The order of the fields is V gene, CDR3 length, J gene, CDR3 protein.

V: TRBV29-1; length: 11; J: TRBJ2-1; CDR3: SAETDRGNEQF
V: TRBV9; length: 13; J: TRBJ1-2; CDR3: ASSVAESANYGYT
V: TRBV5-6; length: 14; J: TRBJ1-5; CDR3: ASSLSAGTPDQPQH
V: TRBV7-2; length: 12; J: TRBJ1-1; CDR3: ASSSYRGWTEAF
V: TRBV15; length: 11; J: TRBJ2-5; CDR3: ATSRERGETQY
V: TRBV5-1; length: 14; J: TRBJ2-1; CDR3: ASSLPRGGLRNEQF
V: TRBV9; length: 12; J: TRBJ1-1; CDR3: ASSGSLENTEAF
V: TRBV6-5; length: 14; J: TRBJ2-4; CDR3: ASSYSSGLAKNIQY
V: TRBV3-1; length: 16; J: TRBJ1-3; CDR3: ASSPNSGTGGVGNTIY
V: TRBV24-1; length: 10; J: TRBJ2-2; CDR3: ATSDFPGELF
V: TRBV20-1; length: 13; J: TRBJ2-4; CDR3: SAPPGGLAKNIQY
V: TRBV5-1; length: 13; J: TRBJ1-2; CDR3: ASSPDGPPLYGYT
V: TRBV29-1; length: 15; J: TRBJ2-7; CDR3: SVEGHSDREGPYEQY
V: TRBV4-1; length: 13; J: TRBJ2-5; CDR3: ASSQLAGGRQTQY
V: TRBV5-1; length: 10; J: TRBJ2-7; CDR3: ASREQSYEQY
V: TRBV5-6; length: 9; J: TRBJ2-1; CDR3: ASSRVPEQF
V: TRBV5-1; length: 14; J: TRBJ2-3; CDR3: ASSAGVRGYPDTQY
V: TRBV20-1; length: 11; J: TRBJ1-1; CDR3: SARLGGRTEAF
V: TRBV12-3/TRBV12-4; length: 11; J: TRBJ1-5; CDR3: ASSLEGYQPQH
V: TRBV2; length: 12; J: TRBJ1-1; CDR3: ASRRRGDDTEAF
V: TRBV5-1; length: 13; J: TRBJ2-3; CDR3: ASSFKQGRADTQY
V: TRBV20-1; length: 12; J: TRBJ1-1; CDR3: SAPNREGWTEAF
V: TRBV5-1; length: 12; J: TRBJ2-3; CDR3: ASSLGRQTDTQY
V: TRBV5-1; length: 15; J: TRBJ1-6; CDR3: ASSTGSCWGRRCTLH
V: TRBV11-2; length: 16; J: TRBJ2-1; CDR3: ASSLEGEWEDRSYEQF
V: TRBV6-5; length: 12; J: TRBJ2-5; CDR3: ASSPRTSGGSQY
V: TRBV7-2; length: 14; J: TRBJ2-1; CDR3: ASSSWTAGAHNEQF
V: TRBV4-2; length: 16; J: TRBJ2-7; CDR3: ASSQSTPRNRDYGGQY
V: TRBV6-6; length: 11; J: TRBJ2-2; CDR3: ASSPKNTGELF
V: TRBV5-1; length: 12; J: TRBJ2-7; CDR3: ASSSVAGSNEQY
V: TRBV5-5; length: 14; J: TRBJ1-5; CDR3: ASSLDTTGFNQPQH
V: TRBV19; length: 12; J: TRBJ2-3; CDR3: ASGTQASTDTQY
V: TRBV27; length: 15; J: TRBJ2-3; CDR3: ASSPGTSPRRTDTQY
V: TRBV6-2/TRBV6-3; length: 13; J: TRBJ2-7; CDR3: ASSYSTGTGREQY
V: TRBV20-1; length: 11; J: TRBJ2-3; CDR3: SARAPSTDTQY
V: TRBV5-6; length: 11; J: TRBJ2-7; CDR3: ASSLTGVDEQY
V: TRBV5-1; length: 13; J: TRBJ1-5; CDR3: ASSLEGALEQPQH
V: TRBV6-2/TRBV6-3; length: 11; J: TRBJ1-5; CDR3: ASSFHGMQPQH
V: TRBV29-1; length: 16; J: TRBJ2-3; CDR3: SVEDWSGTPTSTDTQY
V: TRBV20-1; length: 11; J: TRBJ1-5; CDR3: SATKQGNQPQH
V: TRBV9; length: 13; J: TRBJ1-6; CDR3: ASSPRMDRGSPLH
V: TRBV7-9; length: 12; J: TRBJ1-4; CDR3: ASTPGTANEKLF
V: TRBV7-2; length: 11; J: TRBJ1-5; CDR3: ASSLFEGQPQH
V: TRBV21-1; length: 16; J: TRBJ2-2; CDR3: ASSKPASNGPNTGELF
V: TRBV28; length: 12; J: TRBJ2-5; CDR3: ASSLFLAGGTQY
V: TRBV6-2/TRBV6-3; length: 13; J: TRBJ2-7; CDR3: ASSYSPGISYEQY
V: TRBV5-1; length: 12; J: TRBJ1-1; CDR3: ASSSLQGNTEAF
V: TRBV7-2; length: 12; J: TRBJ1-2; CDR3: ASSSGIADYGYT
V: TRBV11-2; length: 13; J: TRBJ2-1; CDR3: ASSPTRGAYNEQF
V: TRBV5-1; length: 14; J: TRBJ1-4; CDR3: ASSLRQGGGNEKLF
V: TRBV5-1; length: 12; J: TRBJ2-2; CDR3: ASGASGVSGELF
V: TRBV29-1; length: 11; J: TRBJ2-5; CDR3: SVGRGIQETQY
V: TRBV6-6; length: 13; J: TRBJ1-1; CDR3: ASSNLEVMNTEAF
V: TRBV4-3; length: 14; J: TRBJ1-1; CDR3: ASSKAEGRGNTEAF
V: TRBV2; length: 12; J: TRBJ2-3; CDR3: ASSRDGSTDTQY